The 31 T cell receptor beta chains below were found in one sample sequenced in a study of cytomegalovirus exposure and HLA in healthy donors. Only in-frame clones appear in the TCRdb table, and some are missing; sequencing was by immunoSEQ multiplex PCR. The sample carries 120,000 or so clones, 75% to 90% recorded once. The sequenced sample consisted of PBMCs. The source is a young man in good health and CMV-seropositive.

The genes are TRBV29-1 and TRBJ1-1, with 7 nucleotides matching TRBD1. CDR1 and CDR2 from the germline V gene are SQVTM and ANQGSEA. The CDR3 consists of 14 residues. Losses at the gene ends were 6 bases for V and 7 bases for J; bases not matched to a gene: 14. CDR3 coding DNA: TGCAGCGTCGAACCCCCAGGGGGTCGGGGTGAAGCTTTCTTT. This encodes CSVEPPGGRGEAFF.

V and J are TRBV5-1 and TRBJ1-6; 9 bases align to TRBD1. This CDR3 contains 16 residues. The ends lost 4 bases at V and 2 bases at J; junction bases unmatched: 4. The germline gives CDR1 SGHRS, CDR2 YFSETQ. As DNA, the CDR3 is TGCGCCAGCAGCCTTGGGACAGGGACCTATAATTCACCCCTCCACTTT. Translating it yields CASSLGTGTYNSPLHF.

This sequence joins TRBV4-2 and TRBJ1-1; D is perhaps TRBD1 (5 bases). V shed 4 bases and J shed 8 bases, with 11 bases lying between them. The CDR3 has 12 residues. CDR1 is LGHNA and CDR2 is YNFKEQ in the germline V gene. This chain's CDR3 is CASSPHQGEAFF. The CDR3 DNA reads TGTGCCAGCAGCCCTCACCAGGGAGAAGCTTTCTTT.

The chain has TRBV12-5 and TRBJ2-7, with D hard to call. The CDR3 has 14 amino acids. V was trimmed by 1 base and J by 2 bases, leaving 9 bases between them. Germline lookup yields CDR1 LGHNT and CDR2 FRNRAP. The CDR3 spells CASGLGHGTYEQYF. The CDR3 DNA sequence: TGTGCTAGTGGTTTGGGACACGGTACCTACGAGCAGTACTTC. Full variable domain (missing parts from reference TRBV12-5 and TRBJ2-7): DARVTQTPRHKVTEMGQEVTMRCQPILGHNTVFWYRQTMMQGLELLAYFRNRAPLDDSGMPKDRFSAEMPDATLATLKIQPSEPRDSAVYFCASGLGHGTYEQYFGPGTRLTVT.

This sequence joins TRBV2 and TRBJ2-7; TRBD2 agrees at 8 bases. The CDR3 covers 17 residues. Germline CDR1 reads SNHLY; CDR2 reads FYNNEI. V gave up 6 bases and J gave up 5 bases; unmatched junction bases: 18. The CDR3 region is CASRPFAPGLGVNEQYF. The DNA of the CDR3 is TGTGCCAGCAGACCGTTCGCCCCGGGACTAGGTGTGAACGAGCAGTACTTC.

The chain uses TRBV7-2 and TRBJ2-1; 8 positions agree with TRBD2. V lost 2 bases, J lost 5 bases, and 5 bases stayed unmatched. Germline V lookup: CDR1 SGHTA, CDR2 FQGNSA. The CDR3 extends over 15 amino acids. CDR3: CASSLLVAGHNEQFF. DNA of the CDR3: TGTGCCAGCAGCTTATTGGTAGCGGGGCACAATGAGCAGTTCTTC.

The chain recombines TRBV7-9 with TRBJ1-3; D is uncertain. This CDR3 contains 17 residues. From germline, CDR1 is SEHNR and CDR2 FQNEAQ (reference sequence). Deletions cut 0 bases from V and 0 bases from J, with 12 bases between. The CDR3 nucleotides read TGTGCCAGCAGCTTAGCGAACACAGTGATCTCTGGAAACACCATATATTTT. Its translation is CASSLANTVISGNTIYF.

The chain couples TRBV6-4 to TRBJ2-3; 10 bases are a match to TRBD1. Trimming took 3 bases from V and 3 from J; bases not matched to a gene: 0. Germline lookup yields CDR1 MRHNA and CDR2 SNTAGT. This CDR3 comprises 14 residues. The CDR3 region is CASSEGQGTDTQYF. In DNA form, the CDR3 reads TGTGCCAGCAGTGAGGGACAGGGGACAGATACGCAGTATTTT.

The chain employs TRBV29-1 and TRBJ1-1; D gene ambiguous. The CDR3 totals 12 residues. With 6 bases removed from V and 0 bases from J, the gap between germline ends came to 8 bases. The germline CDR1 and CDR2 sequences are SQVTM and ANQGSEA. CDR3 sequence reads: CSVLPVNTEAFF. For the CDR3, the DNA is TGCAGCGTCCTACCCGTGAACACTGAAGCTTTCTTT.

The chain uses TRBV4-2 and TRBJ2-1; TRBD2 matches 8 bases. The CDR3 is 16 residues long. The ends lost 1 base at V and 9 bases at J; junction bases unmatched: 11. The germline gives CDR1 LGHNA, CDR2 YNFKEQ. As DNA, the CDR3 is TGTGCCAGCAGCCAAGGGCCGACTAGCGATGATCTTGAGCAGTTCTTC. As protein: CASSQGPTSDDLEQFF.

As regards this clone: This same CDR3 is encoded by further DNA sequences in the sample. V is TRBV5-1 and J is TRBJ2-3, with 7 bases aligning to TRBD1. The V and J ends lost 2 bases and 2 bases, in that order; junction bases with no gene match: 5. The germline V gene encodes CDR1 SGHRS and CDR2 YFSETQ. The CDR3 sequence is 15 residues long. DNA of the CDR3: TGCGCCAGCAGCTTAGGGGACAGAGACACAGATACGCAGTATTTT. This codes for CASSLGDRDTDTQYF.

Of note for this clone: One end of the junction does not line up with germline, which may come from a read error. V is TRBV27 and J is TRBJ1-1, with no clear D. The CDR3 spans 14 residues. CDR1 is MNHEY, CDR2 SMNVEV, per germline (reference sequence). This CDR3 reads CASSPGAGNTEASF. The CDR3 bases are TGTGCCAGCAGCCCCGGAGCGGGGAACACTGAAGCTTCCTTT.

The chain recombines TRBV29-1 with TRBJ1-1; D is unresolved. Trimming shortened V by 7 bases and J by 6 bases, and 12 bases separated the two germline ends. CDR1 is SQVTM and CDR2 is ANQGSEA in the germline V gene. This CDR3 has 11 amino acids. CDR3 sequence: CSAGGASEAFF. CDR3 nucleotides: TGCAGCGCCGGAGGTGCCTCTGAAGCTTTCTTT.

This clone was counted once. The rearrangement joins TRBV19 to TRBJ2-6; 8 nucleotides line up with TRBD1. Germline V lookup: CDR1 LNHDA, CDR2 SQIVND (reference sequence). V was clipped by 6 bases and J by 1 base; unmatched bases: 14. The length of the CDR3 is 19 residues. CDR3 amino acids: CASRLRSDRGSSGANVLTF. The CDR3 DNA follows: TGTGCCAGTAGATTAAGGTCAGACAGGGGATCTTCTGGGGCCAACGTCCTGACTTTC.

V gene TRBV12-5 combines with J gene TRBJ1-1; no firm D call. V was shortened by 0 bases and J by 7 bases, with 12 bases between the two germline ends. The CDR3 contains 14 residues. Looked up from germline, CDR1 is LGHNT and CDR2 is FRNRAP. In nucleotides, the CDR3 is TGTGCTAGTGGTTTGGTACGGTCTGGGAGTGAAGCTTTCTTT. Protein product: CASGLVRSGSEAFF.

The chain employs TRBV6-5 and TRBJ2-1, with TRBD1 matching 7 bases. V shed 2 bases, J shed 3 bases, and the junction held 4 bases outside the gene matches. The length of the CDR3 is 15 residues. The germline CDR1 and CDR2 sequences are MNHEY and SVGAGI. CDR3 in amino acids: CASSYADRDYNEQFF. CDR3 coding DNA: TGTGCCAGCAGTTACGCCGACAGGGACTACAATGAGCAGTTCTTC.

The chain links TRBV28 to TRBJ1-4, with 9 bases identical to TRBD1. The CDR3 length is 17 residues. Germline V CDR1 and CDR2: MDHEN, SYDVKM. The ends lost 5 bases at V and 8 bases at J; junction bases unmatched: 15. The CDR3 reads CASSPRNGDRVGEKLFF. The CDR3 DNA sequence: TGTGCCAGCAGTCCTCGGAACGGGGACAGGGTAGGGGAAAAACTGTTTTTT.

V gene TRBV4-1 combines with J gene TRBJ1-5; weak D call: TRBD1 (6 bases). The CDR3 is 15 amino acids. Trimming removed 4 bases from V and 5 bases from J, with 15 bases in between. Per the germline V gene, CDR1 is MGHRA and CDR2 is YSYEKL. The CDR3 protein is CASSLSRDIYQPQHF. The CDR3 DNA is TGCGCCAGCAGCCTGTCCCGGGACATTTATCAGCCCCAGCATTTT.

This chain joins TRBV5-1 and TRBJ2-1; 14 nucleotides agree with TRBD2. The CDR3 contains 15 residues. V gave up 0 bases and J gave up 9 bases; unmatched junction bases: 2. CDR1 SGHRS and CDR2 YFSETQ come from the germline V gene. The CDR3 region is CASSLAGTSGGEQFF. The CDR3 nucleotides read TGCGCCAGCAGCTTGGCCGGGACTAGCGGGGGTGAGCAGTTCTTC.

The chain has TRBV5-1 and TRBJ2-2; 8 nucleotides line up with TRBD2. The germline gives CDR1 SGHRS, CDR2 YFSETQ. There are 15 residues in the CDR3. The J segment lost 4 bases and the V segment lost 3 bases, leaving 5 bases of the junction unmatched. CDR3 sequence reads: CASSSPGTSTGELFF. CDR3 bases: TGCGCCAGCAGCTCTCCCGGGACTAGCACCGGGGAGCTGTTTTTT.

This sequence joins TRBV7-2 and TRBJ1-5, with 7 nucleotides matching TRBD1. Trimming cost V 5 bases and J 0 bases; bases outside gene matches: 7. From germline, CDR1 is SGHTA and CDR2 FQGNSA. This CDR3 is built from 16 residues. CDR3 nucleotide sequence: TGTGCCAGCAGCCTACGGGACAGCTATAGCAATCAGCCCCAGCATTTT. It is translated as CASSLRDSYSNQPQHF.

This chain links TRBV4-1 with TRBJ2-5; TRBD2 matches 8 bases. V shed 2 bases, J shed 1 base, and the junction held 6 bases outside the gene matches. In germline, CDR1 is MGHRA, CDR2 YSYEKL. The length of the CDR3 is 16 residues. This CDR3 reads CASSQIAGTFQETQYF. In nucleotides, the CDR3 is TGCGCCAGCAGCCAAATAGCGGGAACCTTCCAAGAGACCCAGTACTTC.

This clone was seen once. The rearrangement joins TRBV5-4 to TRBJ2-2; 7 nucleotides line up with TRBD1. CDR1 is SGHNT, CDR2 YYREEE, per germline (reference sequence). With 3 bases clipped from V and 1 base from J, the junction kept 6 bases outside the gene matches. This CDR3 comprises 16 residues. CDR3: CASSYYRGENTGELFF. The CDR3, as DNA: TGTGCCAGCAGCTACTACAGGGGCGAGAACACCGGGGAGCTGTTTTTT.

The J gene is TRBJ2-2, the V gene TRBV19; weak D call: TRBD2 (5 bases). The V and J ends lost 5 bases and 5 bases respectively, with 9 bases between them. The CDR3 length is 13 residues. Germline lookup yields CDR1 LNHDA and CDR2 SQIVND (reference sequence). In nucleotides, the CDR3 is TGTGCCAGTAGTGTCCGCGGGACCGGGGAGCTGTTTTTT. Protein product: CASSVRGTGELFF.

The chain employs TRBV6-4 and TRBJ1-2; TRBD1 agrees at 10 bases. This CDR3 is 15 amino acids long. With V trimmed by 5 bases and J by 3 bases, 6 bases remained unmatched. Germline CDR1 and CDR2: MRHNA and SNTAGT. The CDR3 sequence is CASSTGTGAYYGYTF. As DNA, the CDR3 is TGTGCCAGCAGTACCGGGACAGGGGCTTACTATGGCTACACCTTC.

This rearrangement joins TRBV7-8 to TRBJ1-1, with D possibly matching TRBD1 (5 bases). V was cut by 1 base and J by 1 base, with 7 bases left in between. Germline CDR1 SGHVS, CDR2 FQNEAQ. The CDR3 covers 14 residues. CDR3 amino acids: CASSLGGRNTEAFF. The CDR3 region has the DNA TGTGCCAGCAGCTTAGGGGGCAGGAACACTGAAGCTTTCTTT.

The chain combines TRBV29-1 with TRBJ1-2; 7 bases match TRBD1. The germline V gene has CDR1 SQVTM and CDR2 ANQGSEA. The CDR3 runs to 14 residues. Losses at the gene ends were 2 bases for V and 4 bases for J; bases not matched to a gene: 7. CDR3 sequence (DNA): TGCAGCGTTGAACCCCCGGGACAGCCCTATGGCTACACCTTC. It codes for CSVEPPGQPYGYTF.

The CDR3 reads CATSRDRDRSNTEAFF. For the CDR3, the DNA is TGTGCCACCAGCAGAGATCGGGACAGATCTAACACTGAAGCTTTCTTT. V is TRBV15 and J is TRBJ1-1; 7 bases fit TRBD1. The V gene's germline CDR1 is LNHNV and CDR2 YYDKDF (reference sequence). CDR3 length: 16 residues. The junction had 6 bases not matched to a gene; V was cut back by 0 bases and J by 2 bases.

The chain couples TRBV2 to TRBJ1-5; D might be TRBD1 (5 bases). This CDR3 has 15 amino acids. Trimming pared 7 bases from V and 0 bases from J, leaving 13 bases between. Germline V gene sequence: CDR1 SNHLY, CDR2 FYNNEI. As DNA, the CDR3 is TGTGCCAGCAAGGCAGGGATGGATAGCAATCAGCCCCAGCATTTT. Translating gives CASKAGMDSNQPQHF. The whole variable domain, filled in from reference TRBV2 and TRBJ1-5, reads EPEVTQTPSHQVTQMGQEVILRCVPISNHLYFYWYRQILGQKVEFLVSFYNNEISEKSEIFDDQFSVERPDGSNFTLKIRSTKLEDSAMYFCASKAGMDSNQPQHFGDGTRLSIL.

This clone has only a few counts. The chain recombines TRBV25-1 with TRBJ1-5; D possibly corresponds to TRBD1 (6 bases). The CDR3 is made up of 14 amino acids. V dropped 3 bases and J dropped 4 bases, with 10 bases sitting between them. The germline V gene encodes CDR1 MGHDK and CDR2 SYGVNS. The CDR3: CASSETGPNQPQHF. CDR3 DNA: TGTGCCAGCAGTGAGACAGGACCGAATCAGCCCCAGCATTTT.

This clone was observed a single time. CDR3 DNA: TGTGCCAGCAGCTTAGCGCCCCCGGGACAGGCAGTTTATGGCTACACCTTC. Residues: CASSLAPPGQAVYGYTF. The chain combines TRBV7-2 with TRBJ1-2; TRBD1 matches at 8 bases. Germline V gene sequence: CDR1 SGHTA, CDR2 FQGNSA. V gave up 0 bases and J gave up 5 bases; unmatched junction bases: 11. The CDR3 is 17 residues long.